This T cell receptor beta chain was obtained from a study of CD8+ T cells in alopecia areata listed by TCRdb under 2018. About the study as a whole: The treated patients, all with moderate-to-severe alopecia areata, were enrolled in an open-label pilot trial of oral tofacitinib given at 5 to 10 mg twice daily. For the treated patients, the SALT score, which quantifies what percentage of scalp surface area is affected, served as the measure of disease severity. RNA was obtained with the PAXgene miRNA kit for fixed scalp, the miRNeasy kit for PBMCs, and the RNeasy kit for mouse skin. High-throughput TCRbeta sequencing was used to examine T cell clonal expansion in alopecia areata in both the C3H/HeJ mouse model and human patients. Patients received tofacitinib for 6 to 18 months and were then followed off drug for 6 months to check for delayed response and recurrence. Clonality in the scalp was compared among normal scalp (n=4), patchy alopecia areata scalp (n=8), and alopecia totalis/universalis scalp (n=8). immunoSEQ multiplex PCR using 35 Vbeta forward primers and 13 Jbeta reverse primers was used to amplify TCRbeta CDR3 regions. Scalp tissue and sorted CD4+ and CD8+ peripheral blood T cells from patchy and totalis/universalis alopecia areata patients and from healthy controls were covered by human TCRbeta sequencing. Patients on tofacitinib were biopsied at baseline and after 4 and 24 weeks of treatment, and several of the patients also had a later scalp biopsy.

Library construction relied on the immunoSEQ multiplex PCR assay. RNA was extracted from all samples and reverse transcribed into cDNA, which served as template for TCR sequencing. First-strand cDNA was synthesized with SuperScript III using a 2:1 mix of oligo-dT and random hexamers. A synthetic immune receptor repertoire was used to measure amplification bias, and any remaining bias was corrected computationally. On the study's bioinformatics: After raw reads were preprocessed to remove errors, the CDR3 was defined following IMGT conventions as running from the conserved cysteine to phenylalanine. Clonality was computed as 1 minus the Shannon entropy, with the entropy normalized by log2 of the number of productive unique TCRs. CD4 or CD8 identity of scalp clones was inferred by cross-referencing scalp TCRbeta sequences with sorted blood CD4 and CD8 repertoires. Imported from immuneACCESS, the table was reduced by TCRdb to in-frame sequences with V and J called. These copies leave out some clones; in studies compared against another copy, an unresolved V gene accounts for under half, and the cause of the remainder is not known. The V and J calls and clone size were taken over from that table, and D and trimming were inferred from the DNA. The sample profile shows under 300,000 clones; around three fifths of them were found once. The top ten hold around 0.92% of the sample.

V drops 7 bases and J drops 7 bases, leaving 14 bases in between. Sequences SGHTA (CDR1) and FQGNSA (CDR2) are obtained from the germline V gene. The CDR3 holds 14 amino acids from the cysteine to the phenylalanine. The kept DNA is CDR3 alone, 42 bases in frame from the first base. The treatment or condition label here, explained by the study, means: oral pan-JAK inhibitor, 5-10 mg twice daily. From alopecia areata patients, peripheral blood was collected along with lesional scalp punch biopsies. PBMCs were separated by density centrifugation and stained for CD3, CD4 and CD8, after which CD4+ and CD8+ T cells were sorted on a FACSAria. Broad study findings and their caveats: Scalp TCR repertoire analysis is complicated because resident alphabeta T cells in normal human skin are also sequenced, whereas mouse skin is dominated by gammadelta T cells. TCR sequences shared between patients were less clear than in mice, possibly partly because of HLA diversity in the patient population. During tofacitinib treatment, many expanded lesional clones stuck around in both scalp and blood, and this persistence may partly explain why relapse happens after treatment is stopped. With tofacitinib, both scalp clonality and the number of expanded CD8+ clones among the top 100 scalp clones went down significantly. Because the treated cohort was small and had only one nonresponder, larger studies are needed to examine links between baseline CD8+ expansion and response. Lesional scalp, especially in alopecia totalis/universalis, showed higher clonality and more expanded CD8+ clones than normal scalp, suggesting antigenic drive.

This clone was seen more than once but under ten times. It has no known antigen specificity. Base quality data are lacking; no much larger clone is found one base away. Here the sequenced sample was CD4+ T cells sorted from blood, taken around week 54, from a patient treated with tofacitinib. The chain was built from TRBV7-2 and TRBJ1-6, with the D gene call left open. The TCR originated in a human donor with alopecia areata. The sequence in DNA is TGTGCCAGCACCCAGGCCGGGCCCAATTCACCCCTCCACTTT. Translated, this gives CASTQAGPNSPLHF.